The T cell receptor (beta chain) under discussion was sequenced for a study of beta chain features in type 1 diabetes (dated by TCRdb to between 2018 and 2020). Background for the entire study: No differences in mean age, gender distribution, total cell number or subset yield were found between patients and healthy donors. Whereas all 28 donors provided naive and central memory subsets, regulatory and stem cell-like memory subsets were isolated from just 8 patients and roughly eight healthy donors. A total of roughly 100 million sorted cells were examined across all samples, and the number of cells per subset was strongly correlated with RNA yield. The study compared the TCRB repertoires of sorted circulating CD4+ T cell subsets in recently diagnosed type 1 diabetes patients with those in matched healthy donors. What the authors observed across the whole study: PCR might favor shorter templates, but patient and control samples were amplified and corrected together, so any skew would affect both groups equally. Naive, central memory and regulatory TCRB repertoires appeared to be more alike among patients than among healthy donors. Because small numbers of individuals were included in the HLA sub-analyses, any influence of HLA type on TCRB rearrangement was left unresolved. Because cDNA rather than genomic DNA was sequenced, highly expressing activated cells could have been over-represented, although no difference in activation and CD3 levels was found between groups. At VDJ recombination sites, patients with type 1 diabetes made fewer insertions and deleted more nucleotides, a pattern implying thymic rearrangement abnormalities. In all four CD4+ subsets, TCRB CDR3 length was moderately but significantly shorter in type 1 diabetes patients.

All of the isolated RNA was reverse transcribed with the High Capacity cDNA Reverse Transcription Kit, so expressed TCRB transcripts were sequenced. Deep immunoSEQ sequencing was applied to naive, central memory and regulatory T cell samples, giving an average of roughly 3.5 million total reads per sample. After sorted cells were lysed in RLT buffer, RNA was extracted with DNase-treated RNeasy Micro or Mini kits, with the choice depending on cell number. Each cell subset was processed separately to prevent cross-contamination, with patient and healthy donor samples processed together. TCRB sequences were amplified from cDNA with the immunoSEQ multiplex PCR, producing 87-bp fragments spanning the CDR3 region. Amplicons were sequenced on the Illumina HiSeq platform. The authors' pipeline ran thus. PCR bias was corrected computationally using synthetic template baselines, and reads within Hamming distance 2 were collapsed, with unmergeable singletons discarded. Reads were aligned against IMGT so that V, D and J genes, CDR3 length and insertions or deletions at six rearrangement sites could be assigned. Clonotype counts were normalized to sorted cell number within each subset before computing true diversity and Gini coefficients with the tcR R package. The overlap coefficient, calculated on TCRB nucleotide sequences, was used to measure repertoire sharing. Out-of-frame TCRB sequences from naive cells were analyzed as a proxy for the pre-selection repertoire. TCRdb mirrors the immuneACCESS table, restricted to in-frame sequences. Some clones are absent from its copies; in checked studies, under half trace to an unresolved V gene, and the reason for the others is unknown. For V, J and clone size, that table is used; D and trimming come from the DNA. This sample has around 430,000 clones in its table, and approximately 30% of those were observed once. In total, the top ten clones hold 0.065% of the sample.

Each donor gave one peripheral blood draw, roughly 110 mL on average, collected into heparinised tubes. Naive, central memory, regulatory and stem cell-like memory CD4+ T cells were sorted on a BD FACSAria II using a panel including CD45RO, CCR7, CD25, CD127, CD95 and CD27. A purity above 98% was achieved for all sorted populations. PBMCs were isolated right away by Lymphoprep density gradient centrifugation and were stained directly, without culture. So that batch effects would be minimized, each experiment stained and sorted samples in pairs, pairing one healthy donor with one patient. For this clone: This clone's antigen is unknown. No much larger clone is present one base from it, and per-base qualities are unavailable.

From its cysteine to its phenylalanine, the CDR3 spans 15 amino acids. The DNA shown is the 45-base CDR3, in frame from base 1. Trimming removed 3 bases from V and 3 bases from J; the gene matches leave 5 bases unexplained. CDR1 SGHTA and CDR2 FQGTGA were looked up in the germline V gene. The sequence is built from TRBV7-3 and TRBJ2-3, with TRBD2 matching 8 junction bases. This receptor was taken from a young man in good health. What was sequenced was naive CD4+ T cells from blood. In the paper's terms, the cell subset or site label means: true naive CD4+ T cells. The CDR3 has the sequence CASSLGLGRTDTQYF. The DNA sequence reads TGTGCCAGCAGCTTGGGACTAGGAAGAACAGATACGCAGTATTTT.